This TCR beta chain was retrieved from a study of CD8 T cells in seronegative destructive rheumatoid arthritis (dated by TCRdb to the early 2020s). Broadly, across the study: At the time of sampling, seven of the eight CND-RA patients were on biological drugs. The study compared peripheral CD8+ TCRbeta repertoires from patients with CCP-negative destructive rheumatoid arthritis (CND-RA) against repertoires from newly diagnosed seropositive RA, seronegative RA and healthy controls. The seropositive RA, seronegative RA and healthy control comparison cohorts were obtained from an earlier published TCRbeta dataset rather than being newly sequenced. The paper as a whole reports these results and caveats: Across the roughly 120,000 clonotypes tested, no public clonotype enrichment was retained after Benjamini-Hochberg correction. Because diagnostic samples were lacking, the TCR repertoire differences may partly reflect years of poor disease control rather than having been present at onset. Compared with controls and other RA subtypes, CND-RA repertoires contained more CMV-reactive and fewer influenza A-reactive CD8+ TCRbeta sequences. The small size of the CND-RA cohort was acknowledged as a study limitation. A distinct set of enriched public clonotypes appeared to be carried by CND-RA patients, and this finding was interpreted by the authors as support for a separate disease subset. After adjusting for age, CND-RA patients appeared to have less diverse, more clonal CD8+ TCRbeta repertoires than other RA subtypes.

Genomic DNA from CD8+ cells was used for TCRbeta sequencing, which was performed according to the manufacturer's instructions. TCRbeta sequencing used the immunoSEQ assay and was run at a genomics technology centre in Finland. In the original analysis: The clonotype tables produced by the immunoSEQ preprocessing pipeline were converted into VDJtools format, and any non-productive clonotypes were filtered out. Samples with fewer than 10,000 reads were excluded, the remaining samples were subsampled to 10,000 reads, and most of the eight CND-RA samples were retained. Shannon-Wiener, Simpson and clonality indices were calculated with the VDJtools CalcDiversityStats function on data subsampled to 10,000 reads. To infer antigen specificity, non-singleton TCRbeta clonotypes were hard-matched against VDJdb, with no mismatches permitted. Clusters with potentially shared antigen targets were formed by grouping CDR3 sequences that differed by one amino acid (Hamming distance 1). Public clonotypes were tested for group enrichment with one-sided Fisher's exact tests after resampling groups to six samples, repeated ten times. The clones in this table, taken by TCRdb from immuneACCESS, are in-frame only. Not every clone is retained; where verified, under half of the shortfall comes from an unresolved V gene, and the cause of the rest is unknown. V, J and clone size are those of that table, while D and trimming were read from the DNA. The sample table holds about 4,100 clones, of which more than 60% were seen once. Roughly a third of the sample belongs to the ten largest clones.

A negative result on the clinical CCP2 antibody test was shown by CND-RA patients, and progression of joint destruction was observed despite active therapy. Every CND-RA patient showed typical joint destruction in the wrists and ankles and had failed conventional anti-rheumatic therapy. CND-RA patients were sampled not at diagnosis but after long disease histories, which in several cases spanned decades. Roughly 50 millilitres of EDTA-anticoagulated peripheral blood were drawn from each patient. Peripheral blood mononuclear cells were isolated by Ficoll-Paque PLUS density gradient separation. CD8+ cells were isolated from fresh or cryopreserved PBMCs by AutoMACS magnetic bead positive selection, with purity checked by flow cytometry. Genomic DNA was extracted with Nucleospin Tissue or Tissue XS kits and quantified on a Qubit 2.0 fluorometer. As encoded in the germline V gene, CDR1 is MNHEY while CDR2 is SVGAGI. The CDR3 runs 16 amino acids, cysteine and phenylalanine included. Only CDR3 DNA remains: 48 bases, in frame from the first base. The V end gives up 0 bases and the J end 3 bases, leaving 1 base in the junction not matched to a gene.

A remark on this clone: It lacks a known antigen. No clone much larger than this one lies a single base away; base qualities are absent.

Sequencing was done on a sample of CD8+ T cells from blood. This chain is built from TRBV6-5 and TRBJ2-2; 10 central bases correspond to TRBD1. The clonotype comes from a woman aged 45 to 70 with seronegative destructive rheumatoid arthritis. The CDR3 here reads CASSYSGTGDTGELFF. The sequenced DNA is TGTGCCAGCAGTTACTCAGGGACAGGGGACACCGGGGAGCTGTTTTTT.